This TCR beta chain appears in the sequencing data of a study of blood T cell repertoires in COVID-19. For the study at large: Specimens from acute and convalescent COVID-19 originated in the United States, Italy and Spain.

In the original workflow: Quantification of nucleated cells was approximated via reference gene primer amplification. Generated by immunoSEQ multiplex PCR, the TCRdb table keeps only in-frame clones and is missing some. V and J calls and clone size come straight from that table; D and trimming were deduced from the DNA. In the table there are about 140,000 clones, roughly 80% of which are singletons. The CDR3 extends over 16 amino acids. CDR1 is SGHDN, CDR2 FVKESK, per germline. V trimming: 2 bases; J trimming: 2 bases; junction bases outside the gene matches: 5. V and J are TRBV14 and TRBJ1-3; 8 bases align to TRBD1. The receptor was derived from a woman aged 45-65 years with active or convalescent COVID-19. Sequencing was performed on peripheral blood. The CDR3 spells CASSQLQGVTGNTIYF. The CDR3 DNA follows: TGTGCCAGCAGCCAACTACAGGGGGTGACTGGAAACACCATATATTTT.